The 32 T cell receptor beta chains below come from one sample, sequenced in a study of T-cell reconstitution after alpha-beta-depleted transplantation in children. Unique molecular identifiers were used to barcode this TCRbeta library. TCRdb re-derived calls from the PCR reads in MiXCR, one entry per CDR3 protein. The sample includes about 400,000 distinct CDR3 sequences, over 20% of them seen just once. The specimen was PBMCs from the stem cell graft donor, collected from the stem cell graft. Receptors were obtained from a human donor who donated a stem cell graft to a child with acute myeloid leukemia.

This chain joins TRBV28 and TRBJ2-7; 8 bases map to TRBD1. J was trimmed by 13 bases and V by 7 bases; bases with no gene match: 15. This CDR3 contains 13 residues. CDR1 is MDHEN, CDR2 SYDVKM, per germline. The CDR3 reads CASTDANRGVYYF. CDR3 coding DNA: TGTGCCAGCACCGACGCCAACAGGGGGGTTTACTACTTC.

The table lists this clonotype with many counts. The chain employs TRBV10-1 and TRBJ1-5; 7 nucleotides align to TRBD1. With 4 bases clipped from V and 4 bases from J, the junction kept 1 base outside the gene matches. This CDR3 has 13 residues. CDR1 WNHNN and CDR2 SYGVQD come from the germline V gene (reference sequence). The CDR3 nucleotides are TGCGCCAGCAGTGTGGGACAGAATCAGCCCCAGCATTTT. It specifies CASSVGQNQPQHF.

This clonotype was seen a handful of times. This sequence joins TRBV27 and TRBJ2-7; 10 bases line up with TRBD1. Germline V gene lookup returns CDR1 MNHEY and CDR2 SMNVEV (reference sequence). V trimming: 1 base; J trimming: 3 bases; junction bases outside the gene matches: 6. The CDR3 has 16 residues. For the CDR3, the DNA is TGTGCCAGCAGTTTATATGGGACAGGGGAGAACTACGAGCAGTACTTC. Amino acid sequence: CASSLYGTGENYEQYF.

This clonotype was found many times. This sequence joins TRBV20-1 and TRBJ2-3, with a weak D call TRBD2 (7 bases). Germline CDR1 DFQATT, CDR2 SNEGSKA (reference sequence). V gave up 6 bases and J gave up 4 bases, with 17 bases separating them. This CDR3 has 14 residues. The CDR3 bases are TGCAGTGCCCCCCCGGGGGGCTTCCCAGATACGCAGTATTTT. Translation: CSAPPGGFPDTQYF.

The chain recombines TRBV7-3 with TRBJ2-3; D possibly corresponds to TRBD2 (5 bases). V was cut by 5 bases and J by 4 bases, with 10 bases left in between. The CDR3 has 13 residues. Germline V lookup: CDR1 SGHTA, CDR2 FQGTGA. CDR3 sequence reads: CASSPPGADTQYF. In DNA form, the CDR3 reads TGTGCCAGCAGCCCCCCCGGGGCAGATACGCAGTATTTT. The complete variable domain, with remaining parts taken from reference TRBV7-3 and TRBJ2-3, reads GAGVSQTPSNKVTEKGKYVELRCDPISGHTALYWYRQSLGQGPEFLIYFQGTGAADDSGLPNDRFFAVRPEGSVSTLKIQRTERGDSAVYLCASSPPGADTQYFGPGTRLTVL.

This clonotype was recorded many times. This rearrangement joins TRBV29-1 to TRBJ1-5; TRBD1 might be the D (5 bases). The CDR3 has 13 amino acids. Trimming took 5 bases from V and 0 from J, leaving 8 bases between them. Germline-derived CDR1 and CDR2 are SQVTM and ANQGSEA. Here the CDR3 DNA reads TGCAGCGTTCGCAGGGATAGCAATCAGCCCCAGCATTTT. Residues: CSVRRDSNQPQHF.

This clonotype showed up many times. The gene calls are TRBV20-1 and TRBJ2-1; 13 bases line up with TRBD2. The CDR3 length is 19 residues. Unmatched junction bases numbered 12, after V lost 0 bases and J lost 4 bases. Looked up from germline, CDR1 is DFQATT and CDR2 is SNEGSKA (reference sequence). The CDR3 here is CSARDLGTSGVIDYNEQFF. CDR3 nucleotides: TGCAGTGCTAGAGACCTTGGGACTAGCGGGGTCATAGATTACAATGAGCAGTTCTTC.

This clonotype was seen only a few times. The chain recombines TRBV20-1 with TRBJ2-3, with 7 positions matching TRBD1. CDR1 and CDR2 (germline): DFQATT, SNEGSKA (reference sequence). CDR3 length equals 14 residues. The CDR3 DNA reads TGCAGCTTCCCCGAGGGGGCTAGCCGGGATACGCAGTATTTT. Translating gives CSFPEGASRDTQYF.

This chain connects TRBV6-5 to TRBJ1-6; TRBD1 might be the D (5 bases). With 4 bases removed from V and 0 bases from J, the gap between germline ends came to 19 bases. Per germline, CDR1 MNHEY and CDR2 SVGAGI. The CDR3 is 19 amino acids. CDR3 in DNA: TGTGCCAGCAGTTCTACTCCGGGACCCAAGGGCTCCTATAATTCACCCCTCCACTTT. It codes for CASSSTPGPKGSYNSPLHF.

This clonotype came up many times. The chain combines TRBV5-1 with TRBJ2-1, with TRBD1 matching over 7 bases. Unmatched junction bases numbered 6, after V lost 5 bases and J lost 10 bases. CDR1 SGHRS and CDR2 YFSETQ come from the germline V gene. This CDR3 region has 12 residues. CDR3 bases: TGCGCCAGCAGAAGGGACAGCAAAGAGCAGTTCTTC. Protein: CASRRDSKEQFF.

The chain recombines TRBV6-1 with TRBJ2-7, with 10 bases lining up with TRBD2. The V and J ends lost 6 bases and 2 bases, in that order; junction bases with no gene match: 4. The CDR3 sequence is 14 residues long. Germline CDR1 reads MNHNS; CDR2 reads SASEGT. The CDR3 region is CASSPAGGPYEQYF. DNA for the CDR3: TGTGCCAGCAGCCCAGCGGGAGGGCCCTACGAGCAGTACTTC.

This clonotype was found a few times. The rearrangement joins TRBV28 to TRBJ2-1, with TRBD2 identical over 8 bases. The CDR3 sequence is 12 residues long. Unmatched junction bases numbered 9, after V lost 6 bases and J lost 14 bases. Germline V gene sequence: CDR1 MDHEN, CDR2 SYDVKM. The CDR3 is CASSTIGTRKFF. CDR3 in DNA: TGTGCCAGCAGCACTATCGGGACTAGGAAGTTCTTC. Drawing the rest from reference TRBV28 and TRBJ2-1, the complete variable domain is DVKVTQSSRYLVKRTGEKVFLECVQDMDHENMFWYRQDPGLGLRLIYFSYDVKMKEKGDIPEGYSVSREKKERFSLILESASTNQTSMYLCASSTIGTRKFFGPGTRLTVL.

Comments on this clonotype: Germline and junction disagree at one end, which may indicate a read error. This chain joins TRBV12-3 or TRBV12-4 and TRBJ2-1; 12 bases are shared with TRBD2. The CDR3 runs 19 residues. The CDR3: CTSSLRIRLAGETYNEQFF. Written as DNA, the CDR3 is TGTACCAGCAGTTTAAGGATTAGACTAGCGGGGGAAACTTACAATGAGCAGTTCTTC.

This clonotype was seen a few times. The rearrangement links TRBV12-3 or TRBV12-4 to TRBJ2-7, with 10 bases aligning to TRBD1. The ends lost 7 bases at V and 4 bases at J; junction bases unmatched: 7. The CDR3 contains 14 residues. CDR3 nucleotide sequence: TGTGCCAGCAATAGACAGGGGGCGCAGTACGAGCAGTACTTC. This translates into CASNRQGAQYEQYF.

This clonotype appeared a single time. The rearrangement joins TRBV3-1 to TRBJ2-3, with TRBD1 matching over 9 bases. V was clipped by 3 bases and J by 4 bases; unmatched bases: 11. This CDR3 region has 17 residues. Germline V gives CDR1 LGHDT, CDR2 YNNKEL (reference sequence). For the CDR3, the DNA is TGTGCCAGCAGCCAGAAGACCGGGACAGGGATCGCAGATACGCAGTATTTT. As protein: CASSQKTGTGIADTQYF.

This clonotype occurred a few times. The V gene is TRBV7-2, the J gene TRBJ2-5; D perhaps matches TRBD2 (6 bases). The CDR3 has 13 amino acids. Germline CDR1 is SGHTA and CDR2 is FQGNSA. V lost 5 bases, J lost 1 base, and 8 bases lay in between. In nucleotides, the CDR3 is TGTGCCAGCAGCGTTAGCGGCCAAGAGACCCAGTACTTC. Protein: CASSVSGQETQYF.

This clonotype has only a few counts. Given a much more abundant clone one base away, this may be a read error. The CDR3 spells CCATQGLAGHYNEQFF. CDR3 bases: TGCTGTGCTACCCAAGGACTAGCGGGACATTACAATGAGCAGTTCTTC. The genes are TRBV20-1 and TRBJ2-1; 12 bases align to TRBD2. The CDR3 covers 16 residues. The V gene's germline CDR1 is DFQATT and CDR2 SNEGSKA (reference sequence).

In this sample, this clonotype turned up a few times. The V call is TRBV28, the J call TRBJ2-2; tentative D call: TRBD2 (5 bases). The length of the CDR3 is 15 residues. Between the trimmed V and J ends, which lost 5 bases and 4 bases, there was a span of 14 bases. Per the germline V gene, CDR1 is MDHEN and CDR2 is SYDVKM. The CDR3 reads CASSPSRPGTGELFF. The CDR3 DNA sequence: TGTGCCAGCAGTCCTAGCCGGCCTGGCACCGGGGAGCTGTTTTTT.

This clonotype was seen many times. The V gene is TRBV29-1, the J gene TRBJ1-5, with a possible D match to TRBD1 (6 bases). In germline, CDR1 is SQVTM, CDR2 ANQGSEA. There are 13 residues in the CDR3. With 7 bases removed from V and 9 bases from J, the gap between germline ends came to 19 bases. Here the CDR3 reads CSAQGSLVGPQHF. In DNA, the CDR3 is TGCAGCGCCCAGGGGTCTCTCGTGGGGCCCCAGCATTTT.

This clonotype was detected many times. This sequence joins TRBV29-1 and TRBJ2-7, with TRBD2 identical over 13 bases. Germline CDR1 SQVTM, CDR2 ANQGSEA. V was clipped by 6 bases and J by 10 bases; unmatched bases: 3. CDR3 size: 11 residues. Here the CDR3 reads CSVGLAGHQYF. The CDR3 bases are TGCAGCGTGGGACTAGCGGGACATCAGTACTTC.

The sample holds many counts of this clonotype. The J gene is TRBJ2-5, the V gene TRBV29-1; 8 positions agree with TRBD1. Germline V gene sequence: CDR1 SQVTM, CDR2 ANQGSEA. V trimming: 6 bases; J trimming: 4 bases; junction bases outside the gene matches: 4. CDR3 length: 12 residues. The chain's CDR3 is CSVHTGGETQYF. The CDR3 DNA reads as TGCAGCGTCCACACAGGGGGAGAGACCCAGTACTTC.

This clonotype was detected many times. The V gene is TRBV6-6, the J gene TRBJ2-7; D call uncertain. Trimming cost V 2 bases and J 2 bases, with 7 bases left between them. From germline, CDR1 is MNHNY and CDR2 SVGAGI (reference sequence). The CDR3 has 13 residues. The CDR3 sequence is CASSYGRTYEQYF. CDR3 DNA: TGTGCCAGCAGTTACGGCCGGACCTACGAGCAGTACTTC.

CDR3 in amino acids: CASSYQISKYAYEQYF. As DNA, the CDR3 is TGTGCCAGCAGTTACCAGATTAGCAAATACGCCTACGAGCAGTACTTC. The chain is built from TRBV6-2 or TRBV6-3 and TRBJ2-7; D gene unclear. Germline loops: CDR1 MNHEY, CDR2 SVGEGT. The V and J ends lost 2 bases and 2 bases respectively, with 16 bases between them. The CDR3 spans 16 residues.

The chain links TRBV6-2 or TRBV6-3 to TRBJ1-1; 10 bases agree with TRBD1. The V gene end was trimmed by 7 bases and the J gene end by 0 bases; junction bases not matched to a gene: 11. Per the germline V gene, CDR1 is MNHEY and CDR2 is SVGEGT. The CDR3 runs 17 residues. In DNA, the CDR3 is TGTGCCAGCACCGAGTCCCGGGACAGGGGAATGAACACTGAAGCTTTCTTT. It yields the protein CASTESRDRGMNTEAFF.

This clonotype was found many times. This sequence joins TRBV20-1 and TRBJ2-7; 13 bases fit TRBD2. The CDR3 covers 16 residues. CDR1 and CDR2 (germline): DFQATT, SNEGSKA (reference sequence). With 3 bases clipped from V and 5 bases from J, the junction kept 10 bases outside the gene matches. The CDR3 protein is CSARPRTSGSIDEQYF. The CDR3 nucleotides read TGCAGTGCTAGGCCCCGGACTAGCGGGAGCATAGACGAGCAGTACTTC.

The genes are TRBV7-9 and TRBJ2-3, with D possibly being TRBD2 (6 bases). CDR1 SEHNR and CDR2 FQNEAQ come from the germline V gene (reference sequence). The CDR3 length is 16 residues. Trimming took 6 bases from V and 4 from J, leaving 20 bases between them. The CDR3 sequence: CASRPRDFIQSDTQYF. CDR3 sequence (DNA): TGTGCCAGCAGACCTAGGGACTTTATACAGTCAGATACGCAGTATTTT.

This chain uses TRBV5-1 with TRBJ1-1; a possible D gene is TRBD1 (5 bases). Trimming shortened V by 0 bases and J by 3 bases, and 12 bases separated the two germline ends. The CDR3 is made up of 15 amino acids. Germline V gene lookup returns CDR1 SGHRS and CDR2 YFSETQ. In nucleotides, the CDR3 is TGCGCCAGCAGCTTGGTCCCAGGGAGGGACACTGAAGCTTTCTTT. Translated: CASSLVPGRDTEAFF.

The chain employs TRBV11-1 and TRBJ2-1, with TRBD1 as a possible D gene (6 bases). With 5 bases removed from V and 1 base from J, the gap between germline ends came to 15 bases. This CDR3 spans 16 amino acids. Germline CDR1 SGHAT, CDR2 FQDESV (reference sequence). The chain's CDR3 is CASSRPQGRSYNEQFF. Written as DNA, the CDR3 is TGTGCCAGCAGCCGCCCGCAGGGGAGATCCTACAATGAGCAGTTCTTC. Looking up the rest from reference TRBV11-1 and TRBJ2-1 gives the full variable domain: EAEVAQSPRYKITEKSQAVAFWCDPISGHATLYWYRQILGQGPELLVQFQDESVVDDSQLPKDRFSAERLKGVDSTLKIQPAELGDSAMYLCASSRPQGRSYNEQFFGPGTRLTVL.

This clonotype occurred a few times. The chain links TRBV5-1 to TRBJ2-7, with a weak D call TRBD2 (6 bases). The germline V gene has CDR1 SGHRS and CDR2 YFSETQ. Trimming took 3 bases from V and 3 from J, leaving 10 bases between them. The length of the CDR3 is 13 residues. CDR3 in amino acids: CASSWRRDYEQYF. The CDR3 DNA is TGCGCCAGCAGCTGGAGGCGGGACTACGAGCAGTACTTC.

This clonotype was seen a handful of times. The chain has TRBV18 and TRBJ2-1; D perhaps matches TRBD2 (6 bases). The CDR3 length is 15 residues. Germline CDR1 KGHSH, CDR2 LQKENI. V lost 3 bases to trimming and J lost 0 bases, with 9 bases between them. CDR3 in amino acids: CASSPRDSSYNEQFF. CDR3 coding DNA: TGTGCCAGCTCACCTCGGGACTCCTCCTACAATGAGCAGTTCTTC. The variable domain in full, completed from reference TRBV18 and TRBJ2-1, reads NAGVMQNPRHLVRRRGQEARLRCSPMKGHSHVYWYRQLPEEGLKFMVYLQKENIIDESGMPKERFSAEFPKEGPSILRIQQVVRGDSAAYFCASSPRDSSYNEQFFGPGTRLTVL.

This clonotype was counted ten times or more. The genes are TRBV7-9 and TRBJ1-2; 7 bases are a match to TRBD1. Germline CDR1 reads SEHNR; CDR2 reads FQNEAQ (reference sequence). The trim removed 6 bases at V and 3 bases at J, leaving 4 bases unmatched. The CDR3 is made up of 13 amino acids. The CDR3 is CASSLDRDYGYTF. CDR3 in DNA: TGTGCCAGCAGTCTCGACAGGGACTATGGCTACACCTTC.

The V and J genes are TRBV28 and TRBJ1-2; the D gene is possibly TRBD1 (5 bases). The ends were cut back, 5 bases at V and 8 bases at J, with 12 bases in the middle. The CDR3 totals 12 residues. CDR1 and CDR2 (germline): MDHEN, SYDVKM. The CDR3 region is CASSQGVVGYTF. CDR3 nucleotide sequence: TGTGCCAGCAGTCAAGGGGTAGTAGGCTACACCTTC.